This TCR beta chain stems from a study of human T cells and chemical hapten exposure. Looking at the study overall: Small volume differences among pooled libraries mainly caused per-sample TCR yield variation. Findings and limits, study-wide: While controls formed fewer of them, expanded TCRs formed significantly more large CDR3 similarity clusters.

Time point denoted: patch test 1, 2 weeks after DPC sensitization. Treatment meaning: therapeutic diphenylcyclopropenone sensitization with weekly scalp DPC. Details on this clonotype: Its specificity is not known.

The CDR3 consists of 18 residues. The J segment lost 4 bases and the V segment lost 3 bases, leaving 15 bases of the junction unmatched. Germline CDR1 and CDR2: SGHDN and FVKESK. One entry per CDR3 protein results from TCRdb running MiXCR on the RACE reads. The profile covers 84,000 or so distinct CDR3 sequences, with over 9.5% appearing a single time and less than 2.5% taken by the ten largest. The chain links TRBV14 to TRBJ1-3, with TRBD1 matching over 7 bases. This clonotype was sampled from a man aged 40-50 years with alopecia areata. Some clones in this sample may be carry-over from other donors' samples. Source: whole blood, taken in connection with sensitization to the hapten diphenylcyclopropenone (DPC). The DNA of the CDR3 is TGTGCCAGCAGCCAGTATGACAGGGCGATAATAATCGGAAACACCATATATTTT. Translated: CASSQYDRAIIIGNTIYF.